The present T cell receptor beta chain was sequenced within a study listed by TCRdb under 2016. Library preparation employed RT-PCR. Sequencing instrument: Illumina MiSeq. TCRdb reprocessing: public reads trimmed at Q25 with fastp, clones called with MiXCR, in-frame beta chains kept. Duplicate CDR3 protein sequences are folded into a single record with the most common DNA and genes. The sample contains around 700,000 distinct CDR3 sequences, approximately 15% of them found a single time. The ten largest clones take up just over 3.5% of the sample. Including cysteine and phenylalanine, the CDR3 has 14 amino acids. The retained sequence is limited to the CDR3, 42 bases, with the frame set at the first base. On this clonotype itself: Its antigen specificity is not known. Base qualities are not recorded, but no much larger clone differs from it by a single base.

The sequenced material came from memory CD4+ T cells from blood. The TCR originated in a female donor in good health, serving as a healthy control. In this chain, TRBV3-2 is recombined with TRBJ2-7; TRBD2 is taken as the D call from the table, unchecked against the DNA. TRBV3-2 constitutes a pseudogene. This receptor has the CDR3 CASSQAKSIYEQYF. The sequenced DNA: TGTGCCAGCAGCCAAGCGAAGTCCATCTACGAGCAGTACTTC.